The text below deals with one T cell receptor (beta chain). Antigen specificity is unknown. PCR involved 60 Vbeta and 13 Jbeta primers. This table comes from immunoSEQ multiplex PCR, and its TCRdb copy is limited to in-frame clones, with some not included. The sample holds more than 85,000 clones, approximately 84% seen once. The sample originates from a study of cytomegalovirus exposure and HLA in healthy donors. Regarding the study as a whole: Later genetic work tied a missense DCLRE1C variant to beta-chain V and J trimming.

This CDR3 has 15 residues. CDR1 SGHVS and CDR2 FNYEAQ come from the germline V gene. Unmatched junction bases numbered 8, after V lost 1 base and J lost 6 bases. The rearrangement uses TRBV7-6 and TRBJ1-1; 7 positions match TRBD1. The sample consisted of PBMCs. This sequence was found in a male donor in good health and CMV-seronegative. CDR3 DNA: TGTGCCAGCAGCTTAGGGCAGGGGGGAAGCTCTGAAGCTTTCTTT. It encodes CASSLGQGGSSEAFF.